These T cell receptor beta chains were read from a single sample in a study of metastatic and nonmetastatic thyroid tumors. From the PCR reads, TCRdb re-called clones with MiXCR. The table lists more than 70,000 clones, 8% to 9.5% of them singletons, with under 9% in the top ten. The sequenced sample was blood. The receptors come from a female donor with papillary thyroid cancer or a benign thyroid nodule (not recorded which). Some clones in this sample may be carry-over from other donors' samples. CDR3s include the opening cysteine and the closing phenylalanine or tryptophan. D genes are given only for firm matches. Only some rows state a clone size, as once, few, many or a class for expanded clones.

cdr3_nt: TGTGCCAGCAGTGTAACTAGCGGGGGCTCCAATGAGCAGTTCTTC; cdr3_aa: CASSVTSGGSNEQFF; d_call: TRBD2; clone_size: -; j_call: TRBJ2-1; v_call: TRBV6-4
cdr3_nt: TGTGCCAGCACCAGGGTCTCCACTGAAGCTTTCTTT; cdr3_aa: CASTRVSTEAFF; d_call: -; clone_size: many; j_call: TRBJ1-1; v_call: TRBV2
cdr3_nt: TGTGCCAGCAGCACGACGACAGGGGGACTCGAGCAGTACTTC; cdr3_aa: CASSTTTGGLEQYF; d_call: TRBD1; clone_size: many; j_call: TRBJ2-7; v_call: TRBV5-6
cdr3_nt: TGTGCCAGCAGCTTGCAGGGTATGGGGCACAATGAGCAGTTCTTC; cdr3_aa: CASSLQGMGHNEQFF; d_call: -; clone_size: -; j_call: TRBJ2-1; v_call: TRBV11-2
cdr3_nt: TGCGCCAGCAGCCAAGATCTACTCAGGGGCCCCTACAATGAGCAGTTCTTC; cdr3_aa: CASSQDLLRGPYNEQFF; d_call: -; clone_size: many; j_call: TRBJ2-1; v_call: TRBV4-1
cdr3_nt: TGTGCCAGCAGTTCCCGACAAGGGGGGAATCAGCCCAAGAATTTT; cdr3_aa: CASSSRQGGNQPKNF; d_call: -; clone_size: -; j_call: TRBJ1-5; v_call: TRBV6-5
cdr3_nt: TGTGCCAGCAGTTACCCAACCTACGAGCAGTACTTC; cdr3_aa: CASSYPTYEQYF; d_call: -; clone_size: many; j_call: TRBJ2-7; v_call: TRBV6-5
cdr3_nt: TGTGCCAGCAGTTCGGCAGTGGGCACAGATACGCAGTATTTT; cdr3_aa: CASSSAVGTDTQYF; d_call: -; clone_size: many; j_call: TRBJ2-3; v_call: TRBV6-1
cdr3_nt: TGTGCCAGCATTTACGGGTGCCGATCTAGCAATCAGCCCCAGCATTTT; cdr3_aa: CASIYGCRSSNQPQHF; d_call: -; clone_size: -; j_call: TRBJ1-5; v_call: TRBV6-6
cdr3_nt: TGTGCCAGCAGTCCGGACAGGGGGCACACCGGGGAGCTGTTTTTT; cdr3_aa: CASSPDRGHTGELFF; d_call: TRBD1; clone_size: many; j_call: TRBJ2-2; v_call: TRBV6-1